A selection of T cell receptor beta chains follows, all from one sample in a study of CD8 T cells in Susac syndrome. TCRdb used MiXCR to reprocess the immunoSEQ multiplex PCR reads, holding one entry per CDR3 protein. The sample records approximately 190,000 distinct CDR3 sequences, 85% to 95% being singletons. Sequenced input: CD4+ T cells from PBMCs. These receptors were taken from a human donor in good health. Both conserved end residues are part of each CDR3. D genes are given only for firm matches. Size values are once, few and many counts, or a class for expanded clones, and some rows have none.

j_call d_call clone_size v_call cdr3_nt cdr3_aa
TRBJ2-3 TRBD2 . TRBV12-3/TRBV12-4 TGTGCCAGCAGTACTAGCGGGGGGGCAGATACGCAGTATTTT CASSTSGGADTQYF
TRBJ2-4 . . TRBV2 TGTGCCAGCAACCCCACCGGGGGAAACATTCAGTACTTC CASNPTGGNIQYF
TRBJ2-6 . . TRBV2 TGTGCCAGCAGACCCGACTCTGGGGCCAACGTCCTGACTTTC CASRPDSGANVLTF
TRBJ2-7 . . TRBV7-8 TGTGCCAGCAGCTTGAGGGACTTCTCCTACGAGCAGTACTTC CASSLRDFSYEQYF
TRBJ1-6 . once TRBV5-1 TGCGCCAGCAGCCGGGACATCGCCAATTCACCCCTCCACTTT CASSRDIANSPLHF
TRBJ2-5 . . TRBV3-1 TGTGCCAGCAGCACAGTACCGCGGGGGCGTGATCAAGAGACCCAGTACTTC CASSTVPRGRDQETQYF
TRBJ1-1 . . TRBV14 TGTGCCAGCAGCCTGAAAGGGGAGTCTGAAGCTTTCTTT CASSLKGESEAFF
TRBJ1-2 . once TRBV12-3/TRBV12-4 TGTGCCAGCAGCCCCGTGCGGACCTATGGCTACACCTTC CASSPVRTYGYTF
TRBJ2-7 . few TRBV29-1 TGCAGCGTTGTCCGCGGATCCTACGAGCAGTACTTC CSVVRGSYEQYF
TRBJ2-7 TRBD1 . TRBV6-2/TRBV6-3 TGTGCCGGATCCAGGGGGTTCGCCTACGAGCAGTACTTC CAGSRGFAYEQYF
TRBJ2-7 . . TRBV7-2 TGTGCCAGCAGCCCTTTTGGGGGGACTCGCGGGCAGTACTTC CASSPFGGTRGQYF
TRBJ2-7 . . TRBV12-3/TRBV12-4 TGTGCCAGCAGCCCCACGAACTACGAGCAGTACTTC CASSPTNYEQYF
TRBJ1-2 . . TRBV28 TGTGCCAGCGGGGGACGGAGGGGCTACACCTTC CASGGRRGYTF
TRBJ1-6 TRBD1 . TRBV30 TGTGCCTGGGGGGGACAGCTTAATTCACCCCTCCACTTT CAWGGQLNSPLHF
TRBJ1-6 . . TRBV21-1 TGTGCCAGCAGCAACAGAAAATCACCCCTCCACTTT CASSNRKSPLHF
TRBJ2-6 . . TRBV2 TGTGCCAGCAGTGACAGAGGCTCTGGGGCCAACGTCCTGACTTTC CASSDRGSGANVLTF
TRBJ2-3 . once TRBV5-1 TGCGCCAGCAGCTTCCAGAAGGGCACAGATACGCAGTATTTT CASSFQKGTDTQYF
TRBJ1-2 . . TRBV9 TGTGCCAGCAGCGTAGATCCTGGCCAGTCATTTACCGCCTTC CASSVDPGQSFTAF
TRBJ1-6 . . TRBV7-2 TGTGCCAGCAGTTTTAATTCACCCCTCCACTTT CASSFNSPLHF
TRBJ1-5 . . TRBV6-5 TGTGCCAGCAGTTACCATGGCTGGGGGCGTGAGAGGTCGGTCAATCAGCCCCAGCATTTT CASSYHGWGRERSVNQPQHF
TRBJ1-6 TRBD1 . TRBV6-5 TGTGCCAGCAGTTACACCGGGACAGGGGGCTTAGCCCTCCACTTT CASSYTGTGGLALHF
TRBJ1-1 . . TRBV19 TGTGCCAGTAGAAACGCGGGACGCGGTGAAGCTTTCTTT CASRNAGRGEAFF
TRBJ1-1 TRBD1 . TRBV18 TGTGCCAGCTCACCACGGAGGGGGCTGCCCACTGAAGCTTTCTTT CASSPRRGLPTEAFF
TRBJ2-5 . . TRBV20-1 TGCAGTGCTAGAGATTCTACAGGCCAGACCCAGTACTTC CSARDSTGQTQYF
TRBJ1-6 . . TRBV29-1 TGCAGCGCCTCGGAGGGGCCTGGTTCACCCCTCCACTTT CSASEGPGSPLHF
TRBJ1-4 . once TRBV5-1 TGCGCCAGCAGCTTGGGCGGCAGAACTAATGAAAAACTGTTTTTT CASSLGGRTNEKLFF
TRBJ2-2 . . TRBV18 TGTGCCAGCTCACCACTCGGGGGAGTCGCGAACACCGGGGAGCTGTTTTTT CASSPLGGVANTGELFF
TRBJ2-4 . few TRBV6-1 TGTGCCGTCACCCGGGACTCGGGTGGCAAAAACATTCAGTACTTC CAVTRDSGGKNIQYF
TRBJ2-7 . . TRBV5-1 TGCGCCAGCAGCTTGGTGACGGGACCAAAATACGAGCAGTACTTC CASSLVTGPKYEQYF
TRBJ2-7 TRBD2 . TRBV28 TGTGCCAGCACCCGGGGGGGTTCCTACGAGCAGTACTTC CASTRGGSYEQYF
TRBJ1-1 . . TRBV15 TGTGCCACCAGCAGATCAGGGATAGGGACTGAAGTTTTCTTT CATSRSGIGTEVFF
TRBJ1-1 TRBD1 once TRBV7-2 TGTGCCAGCAGCTTACTGACAGGGGCTGAAGCTTTCTTT CASSLLTGAEAFF
TRBJ2-3 . . TRBV6-5 TGTGCCAGCAGTTCGCGCAAATTAGGGGAAACAGCAGATACGCAGTATTTT CASSSRKLGETADTQYF
TRBJ2-5 TRBD1 . TRBV29-1 TGCAGCGCTCTGCAGGGGGTGACTCGAGAGACCCAGTACTTC CSALQGVTRETQYF
TRBJ2-5 . many TRBV7-9 TGTGCCAGCAGCTTATTAGAGACCCAGTACTTC CASSLLETQYF
TRBJ1-6 . . TRBV15 TGTGCCACCAGCAGAGTGGCAGGGACCTATAATTCACCCCTCCACTTT CATSRVAGTYNSPLHF
TRBJ2-2 . . TRBV5-4 TGTGCCAGCAGCTTGAAGGGCAGGGGAGTGTTAGCCGGGGAGCTGTTTTTT CASSLKGRGVLAGELFF
TRBJ1-2 . . TRBV5-4 TGTGCCTCCCGGGGGGAGATCCAGAATTATGGCTACACCTTC CASRGEIQNYGYTF
TRBJ2-7 TRBD1 . TRBV27 TGTGCCAGCAGTTCTTCCAGGGGGCCCTACGAGCAGTACTTC CASSSSRGPYEQYF
TRBJ1-5 TRBD1 once TRBV12-3/TRBV12-4 TGTGCCAGCAGTTCGGGGGACAGCAGCAATCAGCCCCAGCATTTT CASSSGDSSNQPQHF
TRBJ1-2 TRBD1 . TRBV19 TGTGCCAGTAGTATGACAGGGAGAGACTATGGCTACACCTTC CASSMTGRDYGYTF
TRBJ2-4 . once TRBV7-2 TGTGCCAGCAGCTTATCGTCGGGGGCTTACAAAAACATTCAGTACTTC CASSLSSGAYKNIQYF
TRBJ1-1 . once TRBV4-1 TGCGCCAGCAGCCAAGAATTCTGGGCGAACACTGAAGCTTTCTTT CASSQEFWANTEAFF
TRBJ2-1 . . TRBV20-1 TGCAGTGCGGACGCCTACAATGAGCAGTTCTTC CSADAYNEQFF
TRBJ2-7 . . TRBV2 TGTGCCAGCAGGGTAAGGGGTGTAGCCTACGAGCAGTACTTC CASRVRGVAYEQYF
TRBJ2-2 . . TRBV4-3 TGCGCCAGCAGTCGGGACTCTCTGGCCGGGGAGCTGTTTTTT CASSRDSLAGELFF
TRBJ2-3 TRBD2 . TRBV9 TGTGCCAGCAGCGTAGAGGCGGGGGGGCCAGATACGCAGTATTTT CASSVEAGGPDTQYF
TRBJ1-2 . . TRBV19 TGTGCCAGTACCCCCAAGGGAAACTATGGCTACACCTTC CASTPKGNYGYTF
TRBJ1-5 . . TRBV4-1 TGCGCCAGCAGCCAAGAGGGTAGGGAGTGGCAGCCCCAGCATTTT CASSQEGREWQPQHF
TRBJ2-1 . . TRBV25-1 TGTGCCACCTCCCCGAGCCGGGGTACGTTCTTC CATSPSRGTFF
TRBJ2-4 TRBD1 . TRBV5-1 TGCGCCAGCAGCTTGGCTGGACAGGGCAAAAACATTCAGTACTTC CASSLAGQGKNIQYF
TRBJ2-7 . . TRBV6-6 TGTGCCAGCAGTTTCGGGGCATCACCCGCCTACGAGCAGTACTTC CASSFGASPAYEQYF
TRBJ1-4 . . TRBV29-1 TGCAGCGTTGGGGACGTTGAAAAACTGTTTTTT CSVGDVEKLFF
TRBJ1-2 . once TRBV12-3/TRBV12-4 TGTGCCAGCAGTCTGATGGAGGGGGTGGGCTACACCTTC CASSLMEGVGYTF
TRBJ2-7 TRBD1 . TRBV29-1 TGCAGCGTTGAAGGCAGGGGGCTTTACGAGCAGTACTTC CSVEGRGLYEQYF
TRBJ1-4 TRBD1 . TRBV5-1 TGCGCCAGCAGCATCGACAGGGCCAATGAAAAACTGTTTTTT CASSIDRANEKLFF
TRBJ1-2 . once TRBV18 TGTGCCAGCTCACCCGGCCCCAGCAACTATGGCTACACCTTC CASSPGPSNYGYTF
TRBJ1-4 . . TRBV7-9 TGTGCCAGCAGCCGCGTAGGATTTAATGAAAAACTGTTTTTT CASSRVGFNEKLFF
TRBJ1-6 . . TRBV5-4 TGTGCCAGCAGCTTGGATGGGGGACGCTCACCCCTCCACTTT CASSLDGGRSPLHF
TRBJ2-1 TRBD2 . TRBV29-1 TGCAGCGTTGAAGGGGGAGCTAGCGGGGGGGCCTATGAGCAGTTCTTC CSVEGGASGGAYEQFF